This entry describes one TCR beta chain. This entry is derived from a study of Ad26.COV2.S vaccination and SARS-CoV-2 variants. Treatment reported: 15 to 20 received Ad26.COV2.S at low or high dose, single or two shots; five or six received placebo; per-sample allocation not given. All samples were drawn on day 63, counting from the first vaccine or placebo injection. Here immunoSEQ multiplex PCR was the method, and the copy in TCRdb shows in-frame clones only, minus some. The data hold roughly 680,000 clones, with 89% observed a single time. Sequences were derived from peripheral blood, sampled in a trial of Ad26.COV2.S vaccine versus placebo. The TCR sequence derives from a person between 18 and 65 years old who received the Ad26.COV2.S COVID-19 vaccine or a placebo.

This CDR3 is CASSQVVRSYEQYF. The CDR3 nucleotides read TGTGCCAGCAGCCAAGTAGTCAGGTCCTACGAGCAGTACTTC. The genes are TRBV3-1 (or the pseudogene TRBV3-2) and TRBJ2-7; D unclear. This CDR3 has 14 residues. Trimming cost V 1 base and J 1 base, with 8 bases left between them. From germline, CDR1 is LGHDT and CDR2 YNNKEL (reference sequence).